The 30 T cell receptor beta chains below all came from one sample that was sequenced in a study of vaccination and CD4 T cells after COVID-19. Antigens of these TCRs are unknown. As for treatment: approximately 9-day PBMC culture with coronavirus spike peptide pools or control peptides (ViraFEST assay). Gathering of the CD4+ T cells, from the unexposed donor, took place before the COVID-19 pandemic (2011-2018). Sequenced with the Oncomine TCR Beta short-read assay was DNA taken from cultured CD4+ T cells. One entry per CDR3 protein results from TCRdb running MiXCR on the PCR reads. The table lists 9,700 or so distinct CDR3 sequences, about 60% of them singletons, with roughly 25% in the top ten. The sample comprised CD4+ T cells from blood, cultured in vitro. The receptors were sampled from a human donor in good health.

This CDR3 is CSARLPPGPQHF. CDR3 DNA: TGCAGTGCTAGACTACCCCCGGGGCCCCAGCATTTT. The V call is TRBV20-1, the J call TRBJ1-5; D is unclear. Deletions cut 2 bases from V and 9 bases from J, with 11 bases between. The CDR3 is 12 residues long. The V gene's germline CDR1 is DFQATT and CDR2 SNEGSKA (reference sequence).

There are a few counts of this clonotype. This chain links TRBV7-2 with TRBJ1-5; weak D call: TRBD1 (6 bases). This CDR3 comprises 16 residues. CDR1 SGHTA and CDR2 FQGNSA come from the germline V gene. V shed 3 bases and J shed 0 bases, with 12 bases lying between them. The CDR3 coding sequence is TGTGCCAGCAGCTTCCAGGACAGATATAGCAATCAGCCCCAGCATTTT. Its translation is CASSFQDRYSNQPQHF.

CDR3 protein: CASSLEVRGGGYTF. In nucleotides, the CDR3 is TGTGCCAGCAGCTTAGAGGTCCGGGGCGGGGGCTACACCTTC. The V gene is TRBV7-2, the J gene TRBJ1-2; weak D call: TRBD1 (5 bases). The CDR3 is 14 residues long. Per the germline V gene, CDR1 is SGHTA and CDR2 is FQGNSA. Trimming cost V 1 base and J 8 bases, with 14 bases left between them.

This clonotype occurred a few times. The V call is TRBV24-1, the J call TRBJ2-5, with D unresolved. Germline lookup yields CDR1 KGHDR and CDR2 SFDVKD. The CDR3 extends over 13 amino acids. Trimming took off 7 bases at V and 2 bases at J, with 10 bases between the two ends. The chain's CDR3 is CATRAEKQETQYF. In DNA form, the CDR3 reads TGTGCCACCAGGGCAGAAAAACAAGAGACCCAGTACTTC.

This clonotype occurred once. The V gene is TRBV7-7, the J gene TRBJ2-2; 10 positions match TRBD2. The CDR3 length is 15 residues. The germline gives CDR1 SSHAT, CDR2 FNYEAQ (reference sequence). The V segment lost 2 bases and the J segment 6 bases; nucleotides outside the gene matches: 3. The CDR3 DNA follows: TGTGCCAGCAGCTTACTAGCGGGAGCAGCCGGGGAGCTGTTTTTT. Protein: CASSLLAGAAGELFF.

The chain employs TRBV7-7 and TRBJ1-2; possible D gene TRBD1, 6 bases. This CDR3 has 13 amino acids. V lost 0 bases to trimming and J lost 8 bases, with 10 bases between them. CDR1 is SSHAT, CDR2 FNYEAQ, per germline (reference sequence). CDR3 nucleotide sequence: TGTGCCAGCAGCTTAGCGAACAGGGCGGGCTACACCTTC. Residues: CASSLANRAGYTF.

This clonotype came up a few times. The chain combines TRBV6-1 with TRBJ2-1; TRBD2 is a possible D gene (5 bases). V lost 6 bases, J lost 4 bases, and 13 bases lay in between. This CDR3 spans 14 amino acids. Per germline, CDR1 MNHNS and CDR2 SASEGT. The CDR3 protein is CASRLAKVYNEQFF. CDR3 nucleotide sequence: TGTGCCAGCAGGCTAGCCAAGGTGTACAATGAGCAGTTCTTC.

This clonotype was picked up one time. CDR3 sequence reads: CAWRAEGVFSPLHF. The DNA for the CDR3 is TGTGCCTGGAGGGCGGAAGGGGTTTTTTCACCCCTCCACTTT. This chain links TRBV30 with TRBJ1-6; tentative D call: TRBD1 (5 bases). CDR1 and CDR2 (germline): GTSNPN, SVGIG (reference sequence). CDR3 length: 14 amino acids. Trimming cost V 3 bases and J 9 bases, with 15 bases left between them.

The chain combines TRBV7-9 with TRBJ2-3, with 7 positions matching TRBD2. The junction had 2 bases not matched to a gene; V was cut back by 5 bases and J by 6 bases. CDR3 length: 12 amino acids. Germline CDR1 SEHNR, CDR2 FQNEAQ (reference sequence). This CDR3 reads CASSNSGDTQYF. The CDR3 bases are TGTGCCAGCAGCAATAGCGGGGATACGCAGTATTTT.

The chain couples TRBV6-1 to TRBJ2-1, with D maybe TRBD2 (6 bases). The CDR3 covers 14 residues. Trimming left V 2 bases short and J 9 bases short, with 14 bases between. The V gene's germline CDR1 is MNHNS and CDR2 SASEGT. CDR3: CASSERPGRREQFF. The CDR3 DNA is TGTGCCAGCAGTGAACGTCCAGGGAGGCGTGAGCAGTTCTTC.

V and J are TRBV5-4 and TRBJ2-3; 8 bases match TRBD2. Germline V gives CDR1 SGHNT, CDR2 YYREEE (reference sequence). The CDR3 length is 13 residues. V shed 6 bases and J 4 bases; nucleotides not matched to a gene: 4. In DNA form, the CDR3 reads TGTGCCAGCACCCGGGGGGGTGCAGATACGCAGTATTTT. Residues: CASTRGGADTQYF.

V gene TRBV5-4 combines with J gene TRBJ2-1; 7 nucleotides align to TRBD2. CDR3 length: 20 residues. V lost 0 bases and J lost 5; bases outside the gene matches: 20. Germline lookup yields CDR1 SGHNT and CDR2 YYREEE (reference sequence). CDR3: CASSLGLGWQAGAVHNEQFF. The CDR3 nucleotides read TGTGCCAGCAGCTTGGGTCTCGGTTGGCAGGCGGGAGCCGTGCACAATGAGCAGTTCTTC.

This chain links TRBV11-2 with TRBJ2-3; D gene uncertain. Trimming removed 5 bases from V and 10 bases from J, with 10 bases in between. Germline V lookup: CDR1 SGHAT, CDR2 FQNNGV. The CDR3 length is 11 residues. CDR3 region: CASSPRSSQYF. In DNA form, the CDR3 reads TGTGCCAGCAGCCCCCGGTCGTCGCAGTATTTT.

This chain connects TRBV27 to TRBJ1-1; TRBD1 matches 7 bases. Germline V gene sequence: CDR1 MNHEY, CDR2 SMNVEV (reference sequence). CDR3 size: 17 residues. Trimming removed 6 bases from V and 3 bases from J; junction bases left unmatched: 16. In DNA, the CDR3 is TGTGCCAGCAGCGACTATCGAAGGGGGCCAATGGACACTGAAGCTTTCTTT. Its protein product is CASSDYRRGPMDTEAFF.

The rearrangement uses TRBV27 and TRBJ2-7; perhaps TRBD2 as D (7 bases). V was pared by 7 bases and J by 3 bases, with 16 bases between. The CDR3 runs 14 residues. Germline assignment: CDR1 MNHEY and CDR2 SMNVEV (reference sequence). The CDR3 coding sequence is TGTGCCAGCAAGTATTCGCGGGGGCTCTACGAGCAGTACTTC. Amino acids: CASKYSRGLYEQYF.

V usage is TRBV4-1 and J usage is TRBJ1-1, with 8 bases matching TRBD1. Germline CDR1 reads MGHRA; CDR2 reads YSYEKL. This CDR3 has 14 amino acids. V lost 0 bases and J lost 8; bases outside the gene matches: 5. The CDR3 loop is CASSQEDRANEAFF. Here the CDR3 DNA reads TGCGCCAGCAGCCAAGAGGACAGGGCAAACGAAGCTTTCTTT.

The rearrangement joins TRBV23-1 to TRBJ1-6; D gene ambiguous. TRBV23-1 is reported as an ORF; its role is uncertain. V lost 4 bases, J lost 2 bases, and 18 bases lay in between. There are 18 residues in the CDR3. As DNA, the CDR3 is TGCGCCAGCAGTCCCAGCGGACCACATCCCGCCTATAATTCACCCCTCCACTTT. Residues: CASSPSGPHPAYNSPLHF.

This clonotype has just a few counts. The gene calls are TRBV2 and TRBJ1-2; tentative D call: TRBD1 (5 bases). Germline V gene sequence: CDR1 SNHLY, CDR2 FYNNEI. The CDR3 is 11 amino acids. Trimming pared 4 bases from V and 8 bases from J, leaving 8 bases between. CDR3 bases: TGTGCCAGCAGTGGGGGGAGCGGCTACACCTTC. Translating it yields CASSGGSGYTF.

This rearrangement joins TRBV20-1 to TRBJ1-5, with TRBD1 as a possible D gene (6 bases). Trimming took 6 bases from V and 9 from J, leaving 18 bases between them. This CDR3 spans 13 amino acids. Germline V gives CDR1 DFQATT, CDR2 SNEGSKA (reference sequence). CDR3 residues: CSAQRAGGTPQHF. In nucleotides, the CDR3 is TGCAGTGCCCAACGCGCGGGGGGCACGCCCCAGCATTTT.

This clonotype has more than one count but fewer than ten. The chain joins TRBV6-1 to TRBJ1-2; tentatively, D is TRBD1 (5 bases). Germline-derived CDR1 and CDR2 are MNHNS and SASEGT. The CDR3 runs to 12 residues. Trimming pared 5 bases from V and 6 bases from J, leaving 10 bases between. The CDR3 loop reads CASSTGTHGYTF. Here the CDR3 DNA reads TGTGCCAGCAGTACCGGGACTCATGGCTACACCTTC.

The V call is TRBV5-4, the J call TRBJ2-1; unclear D gene. The CDR3 covers 11 residues. The V gene's germline CDR1 is SGHNT and CDR2 YYREEE (reference sequence). The germline V and J ends were trimmed by 1 base and 10 bases, with 6 bases remaining between them. Here the CDR3 reads CASSLSGEQFF. CDR3 sequence (DNA): TGTGCCAGCAGCTTGTCCGGGGAGCAGTTCTTC. Full variable domain (remainder filled in from reference TRBV5-4 and TRBJ2-1): ETGVTQSPTHLIKTRGQQVTLRCSSQSGHNTVSWYQQALGQGPQFIFQYYREEENGRGNFPPRFSGLQFPNYSSELNVNALELDDSALYLCASSLSGEQFFGPGTRLTVL.

The gene calls are TRBV12-5 and TRBJ2-7, with 11 bases that match TRBD2. V dropped 2 bases and J dropped 0; count of bases not matched to a gene: 9. Germline CDR1 reads LGHNT; CDR2 reads FRNRAP. CDR3 size: 18 residues. CDR3 coding DNA: TGTGCTAGTGGTTTGCACAAAGGGACTAGCGGATCCTCCTACGAGCAGTACTTC. It specifies CASGLHKGTSGSSYEQYF.

J is TRBJ2-2 and V is TRBV19; TRBD1 matches at 7 bases. This CDR3 spans 16 amino acids. Germline CDR1 and CDR2: LNHDA and SQIVND (reference sequence). V lost 0 bases to trimming and J lost 4 bases; unmatched junction nucleotides: 5. The CDR3 is CASSIDPGQLTGELFF. CDR3 bases: TGTGCCAGTAGTATAGATCCGGGACAGCTCACCGGGGAGCTGTTTTTT.

This clonotype showed up just a few times. The rearrangement links TRBV6-1 to TRBJ1-1; tentatively, D is TRBD1 (5 bases). Germline CDR1 is MNHNS and CDR2 is SASEGT. The V gene lost 4 bases and the J gene lost 0 bases, with 15 bases spanning the gap. The CDR3 is 16 residues long. The DNA for the CDR3 is TGTGCCAGCAGTGTCTTCCAGGGACCTGTGAACACTGAAGCTTTCTTT. Translating gives CASSVFQGPVNTEAFF.

This sequence joins TRBV28 and TRBJ2-2, with D maybe TRBD1 (5 bases). Germline CDR1 is MDHEN and CDR2 is SYDVKM. The CDR3 is made up of 15 amino acids. Deletions cut 2 bases from V and 7 bases from J, with 14 bases between. The CDR3 region has the DNA TGTGCCAGCAGTTTACTCAGGCAGGGTGGCGGGGAGCTGTTTTTT. Its translation: CASSLLRQGGGELFF.

This chain connects TRBV20-1 to TRBJ1-2, with TRBD1 identical over 9 bases. J gave up 8 bases and V 5 bases, and 12 bases lay outside the gene matches. CDR1 is DFQATT and CDR2 is SNEGSKA in the germline V gene (reference sequence). The CDR3 covers 14 residues. CDR3 in DNA: TGCAGTGCTGCCCGGGACAGGGATGTCGGAGGCTACACCTTC. It codes for CSAARDRDVGGYTF.

The chain links TRBV11-2 to TRBJ2-7; the D is unclear. The CDR3 loop spans 11 amino acids. Germline CDR1 SGHAT, CDR2 FQNNGV. Deletions cut 0 bases from V and 4 bases from J, with 1 base between. CDR3 amino acids: CASSLEYEQYF. The CDR3 region has the DNA TGTGCCAGCAGCTTAGAATACGAGCAGTACTTC.

The rearrangement joins TRBV19 to TRBJ1-1, with TRBD1 matching 8 bases. The CDR3 length is 16 residues. The germline CDR1 and CDR2 sequences are LNHDA and SQIVND (reference sequence). The junction had 11 bases not matched to a gene; V was cut back by 7 bases and J by 1 base. In DNA, the CDR3 is TGTGCCAGTATTCCCCTACGGACAGGGTCGAACACTGAAGCTTTCTTT. Its translation is CASIPLRTGSNTEAFF.

This chain uses TRBV2 with TRBJ1-6; 10 bases are shared with TRBD1. Trimming at V came to 5 bases and at J to 9 bases, leaving 4 bases not matched to a gene. This CDR3 is built from 14 residues. CDR1 is SNHLY, CDR2 FYNNEI, per germline. The CDR3 DNA follows: TGTGCCAGCAGTAGACAGGGGGCAAGTTCACCCCTCCACTTT. Its protein product is CASSRQGASSPLHF.

This clonotype has just a few counts. V usage is TRBV24-1 and J usage is TRBJ2-3; no clear D gene. Trimming cost V 4 bases and J 2 bases, with 9 bases left between them. This CDR3 spans 14 amino acids. Germline V CDR1 and CDR2: KGHDR, SFDVKD. The DNA for the CDR3 is TGTGCCACCAGTGACTCTCGAGCCACAGATACGCAGTATTTT. Protein: CATSDSRATDTQYF.